A single sample is the source of the 11 T cell receptor beta chains below, sequenced in a study of graft-versus-host responses after intestinal transplantation. Their target antigens are unknown. TCRdb keeps only in-frame clones here, not all; method: immunoSEQ multiplex PCR. The repertoire holds tens of thousands of clones, roughly 95% seen once, with 0.22% in the top ten. The sequencing used unstimulated CD8+ T cells sorted from spleen or lymph node cells, collected before transplant. Receptor source: a human donor who was the organ donor for an intestinal transplant.

This chain links TRBV18 with TRBJ1-5, with D possibly TRBD1 on 6 matching bases. CDR1 KGHSH and CDR2 LQKENI come from the germline V gene. V shed 2 bases and J shed 6 bases, with 11 bases lying between them. The CDR3 is made up of 14 amino acids. The CDR3 here is CASSPAQGSQPQHF. The CDR3 DNA reads as TGTGCCAGCTCACCAGCTCAGGGGAGTCAGCCCCAGCATTTT.

This chain joins TRBV29-1 and TRBJ2-1, with a tentative D call TRBD2 (7 bases). The CDR3 contains 17 residues. The V end was cut by 7 bases, the J end by 1 base, with 23 bases between. CDR1 SQVTM and CDR2 ANQGSEA come from the germline V gene. CDR3 loop: CSALGGGEVRSYNEQFF. CDR3 coding DNA: TGCAGCGCCCTCGGCGGGGGCGAAGTACGGTCCTACAATGAGCAGTTCTTC.

The J gene is TRBJ2-1, the V gene TRBV6-5; D possibly corresponds to TRBD1 (5 bases). The length of the CDR3 is 15 residues. V was shortened by 3 bases and J by 2 bases, with 11 bases between the two germline ends. The germline CDR1 and CDR2 sequences are MNHEY and SVGAGI. The CDR3 reads CASSYYPGPYNEQFF. DNA of the CDR3: TGTGCCAGCAGTTATTATCCAGGGCCCTACAATGAGCAGTTCTTC.

The J gene is TRBJ2-2, the V gene TRBV25-1; 9 bases match TRBD1. The V gene end was trimmed by 1 base and the J gene end by 6 bases; junction bases not matched to a gene: 0. CDR1 and CDR2 (germline): MGHDK, SYGVNS. This CDR3 is built from 14 residues. CDR3 sequence (DNA): TGTGCCAGCAGTGAATGGACAGGGGCCGGGGAGCTGTTTTTT. Protein sequence: CASSEWTGAGELFF.

The rearrangement links TRBV6-5 to TRBJ1-2; the D gene is possibly TRBD1 (5 bases). V lost 5 bases to trimming and J lost 3 bases, with 13 bases between them. The germline V gene encodes CDR1 MNHEY and CDR2 SVGAGI. The CDR3 is made up of 14 amino acids. CDR3 region: CASSPLGTDYGYTF. The CDR3 DNA is TGTGCCAGCAGTCCCTTGGGGACTGACTATGGCTACACCTTC.

The gene calls are TRBV7-2 and TRBJ2-3, with 9 bases lining up with TRBD2. After removal of 3 bases from V and 3 bases from J, the junction contained 1 base not matched to a gene. Germline CDR1 SGHTA, CDR2 FQGNSA. CDR3 size: 14 residues. CDR3 amino acids: CASSLGLATDTQYF. CDR3 DNA: TGTGCCAGCAGCTTGGGACTAGCTACAGATACGCAGTATTTT.

The V and J genes are TRBV7-6 and TRBJ2-7; D is ambiguous. Per germline, CDR1 SGHVS and CDR2 FNYEAQ. V was shortened by 5 bases and J by 5 bases, with 13 bases between the two germline ends. This CDR3 comprises 13 residues. The CDR3 nucleotides are TGTGCCAGCAGCCTGAGCCCCGGAAACGAGCAGTACTTC. It translates to CASSLSPGNEQYF.

In this sample, this clone turned up once. The chain links TRBV6-5 to TRBJ2-1, with TRBD1 matching 7 bases. Trimming cost V 2 bases and J 2 bases; bases outside gene matches: 3. This CDR3 is 15 amino acids long. The germline CDR1 and CDR2 sequences are MNHEY and SVGAGI. CDR3 sequence (DNA): TGTGCCAGCAGTTACAGGCAGGGGGCCTACAATGAGCAGTTCTTC. It yields the protein CASSYRQGAYNEQFF.

The chain carries TRBV4-1 and TRBJ2-3, with D perhaps TRBD2 (7 bases). The germline V gene has CDR1 MGHRA and CDR2 YSYEKL. The CDR3 is 17 residues long. V lost 0 bases, J lost 5 bases, and 18 bases lay in between. The DNA for the CDR3 is TGCGCCAGCAGCCAAGATTCACTAGGGGGGGTCGGAGATACGCAGTATTTT. This sequence encodes CASSQDSLGGVGDTQYF.

The rearrangement joins TRBV5-1 to TRBJ2-7, with 10 bases fitting TRBD2. Germline assignment: CDR1 SGHRS and CDR2 YFSETQ. With V trimmed by 0 bases and J by 3 bases, 3 bases remained unmatched. This CDR3 comprises 15 residues. CDR3 bases: TGCGCCAGCAGCTTGGCTAGCGGGGGCTACTACGAGCAGTACTTC. It encodes CASSLASGGYYEQYF.

The chain has TRBV7-2 and TRBJ2-5, with D tentatively TRBD1 or TRBD2 (7 bases each). V was shortened by 6 bases and J by 2 bases, with 19 bases between the two germline ends. This CDR3 is built from 16 residues. The germline gives CDR1 SGHTA, CDR2 FQGNSA. The DNA for the CDR3 is TGTGCCAGCAGTCTCGGGGGGAGGGGGCCTCAAGAGACCCAGTACTTC. Protein sequence: CASSLGGRGPQETQYF.